This TCR beta chain comes out of a study of blood T cells in healthy people across ages. Study-wide results and caveats: Relative to aged donors, long-lived donors carried more naive CD4+ cells and displayed higher diversity.

With a J-beta primer mix and a sample-barcoded 5' primer, a second PCR ran 7 to 11 cycles. TCRdb re-derived calls from the 5' RACE reads in MiXCR, one entry per CDR3 protein. The sample lists around 900,000 distinct CDR3 sequences, approximately 50% occurring once. Remarks on this clonotype: Its antigen is not identified.

The CDR3 length is 14 residues. The germline V gene has CDR1 MNHEY and CDR2 SVGAGI. Trimming took off 6 bases at V and 5 bases at J, with 16 bases between the two ends. It was 8 to 10 milliliters of peripheral blood that were drawn from each donor. Every sample gave at least 5 micrograms of total RNA when it was extracted. Sequenced sample: blood. The rearrangement uses TRBV6-5 and TRBJ1-2; D might be TRBD1 (6 bases). This receptor was taken from a woman aged 55 to 70 in good health. CDR3 sequence: CASRTTGIAYGYTF. In DNA, the CDR3 is TGTGCCAGCAGAACGACAGGCATAGCATATGGCTACACCTTC.